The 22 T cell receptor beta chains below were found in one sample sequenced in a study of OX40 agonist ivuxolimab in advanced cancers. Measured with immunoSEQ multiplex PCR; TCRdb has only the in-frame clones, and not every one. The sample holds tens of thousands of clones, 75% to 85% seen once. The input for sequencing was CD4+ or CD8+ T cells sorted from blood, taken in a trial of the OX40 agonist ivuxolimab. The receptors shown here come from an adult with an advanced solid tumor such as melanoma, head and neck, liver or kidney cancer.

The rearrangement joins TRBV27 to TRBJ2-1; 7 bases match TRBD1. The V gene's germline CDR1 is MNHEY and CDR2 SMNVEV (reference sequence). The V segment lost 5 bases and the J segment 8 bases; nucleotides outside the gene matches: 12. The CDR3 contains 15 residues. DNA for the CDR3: TGTGCCAGCAGTCCCCTGACAGGGATGGTTGATGAGCAGTTCTTC. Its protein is CASSPLTGMVDEQFF.

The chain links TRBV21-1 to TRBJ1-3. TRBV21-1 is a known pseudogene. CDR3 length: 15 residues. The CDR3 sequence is CASSHTVHARNTIYF. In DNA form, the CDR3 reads TGTGCCAGCAGTCATACGGTACACGCACGAAACACCATATATTTT.

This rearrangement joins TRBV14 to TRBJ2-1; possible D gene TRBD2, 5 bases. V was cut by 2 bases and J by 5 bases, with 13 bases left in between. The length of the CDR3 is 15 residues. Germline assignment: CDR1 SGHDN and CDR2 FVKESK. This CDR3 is CASSQHRGADNEQFF. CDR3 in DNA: TGTGCCAGCAGCCAACATCGGGGAGCGGACAATGAGCAGTTCTTC.

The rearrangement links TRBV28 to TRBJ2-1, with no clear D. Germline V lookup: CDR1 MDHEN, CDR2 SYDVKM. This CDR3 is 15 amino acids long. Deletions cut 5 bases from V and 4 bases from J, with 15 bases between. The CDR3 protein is CASSVSLVLYNEQFF. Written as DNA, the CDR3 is TGTGCCAGCAGTGTATCCCTAGTACTGTACAATGAGCAGTTCTTC.

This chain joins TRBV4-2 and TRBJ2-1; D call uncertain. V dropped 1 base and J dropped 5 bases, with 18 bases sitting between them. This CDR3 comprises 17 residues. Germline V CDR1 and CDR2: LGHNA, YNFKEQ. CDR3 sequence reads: CASSQGGALTFDNEQFF. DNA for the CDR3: TGTGCCAGCAGCCAAGGCGGAGCTCTGACCTTCGACAATGAGCAGTTCTTC.

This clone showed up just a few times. The CDR3 sequence is CASSIGGRVFYEQYF. The CDR3 region has the DNA TGTGCCAGTAGTATCGGCGGCAGGGTTTTCTACGAGCAGTACTTC. This chain joins TRBV19 and TRBJ2-7; D perhaps matches TRBD1 (5 bases). The CDR3 has 15 amino acids. Deletions cut 3 bases from V and 3 bases from J, with 15 bases between. Germline CDR1 reads LNHDA; CDR2 reads SQIVND (reference sequence).

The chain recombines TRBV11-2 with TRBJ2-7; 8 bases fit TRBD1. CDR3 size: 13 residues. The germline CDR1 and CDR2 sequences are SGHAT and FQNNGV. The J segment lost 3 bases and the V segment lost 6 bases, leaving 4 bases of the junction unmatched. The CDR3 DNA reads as TGTGCCAGCAGTACTGGACAGGGCTACGAGCAGTACTTC. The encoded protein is CASSTGQGYEQYF.

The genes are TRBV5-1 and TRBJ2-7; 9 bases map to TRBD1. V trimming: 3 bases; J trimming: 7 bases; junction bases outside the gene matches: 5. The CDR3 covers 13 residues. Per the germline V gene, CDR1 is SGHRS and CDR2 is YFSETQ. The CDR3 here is CASSSWTGEEQYF. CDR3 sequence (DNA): TGCGCCAGCAGCTCTTGGACAGGGGAGGAGCAGTACTTC.

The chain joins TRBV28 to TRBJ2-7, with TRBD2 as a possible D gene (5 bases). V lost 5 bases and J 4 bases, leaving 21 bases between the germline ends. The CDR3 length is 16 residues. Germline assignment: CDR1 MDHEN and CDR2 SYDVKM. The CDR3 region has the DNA TGTGCCAGCAGTCCACCCAGCGCGTGGTGGGAGTACGAGCAGTACTTC. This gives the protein CASSPPSAWWEYEQYF.

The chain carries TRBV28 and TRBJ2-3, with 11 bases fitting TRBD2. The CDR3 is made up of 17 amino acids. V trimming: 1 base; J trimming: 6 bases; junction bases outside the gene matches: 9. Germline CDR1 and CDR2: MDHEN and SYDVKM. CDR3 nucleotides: TGTGCCAGCAGTTTATCTCGTAGCGGGAGGGCCCTGGATACGCAGTATTTT. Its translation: CASSLSRSGRALDTQYF.

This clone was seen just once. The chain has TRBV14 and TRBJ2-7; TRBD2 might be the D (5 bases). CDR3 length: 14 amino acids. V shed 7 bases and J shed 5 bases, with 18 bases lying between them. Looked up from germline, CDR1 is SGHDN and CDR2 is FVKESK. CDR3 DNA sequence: TGTGCCAGCACTTTGTCCGCCGCCGGGGACGAGCAGTACTTC. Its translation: CASTLSAAGDEQYF. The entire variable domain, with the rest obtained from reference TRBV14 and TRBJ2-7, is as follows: EAGVTQFPSHSVIEKGQTVTLRCDPISGHDNLYWYRRVMGKEIKFLLHFVKESKQDESGMPNNRFLAERTGGTYSTLKVQPAELEDSGVYFCASTLSAAGDEQYFGPGTRLTVT.

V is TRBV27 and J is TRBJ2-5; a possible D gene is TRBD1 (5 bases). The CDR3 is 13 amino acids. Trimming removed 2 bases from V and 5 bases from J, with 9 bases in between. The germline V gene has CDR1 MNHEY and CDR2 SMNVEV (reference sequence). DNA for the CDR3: TGTGCCAGCAGTTTAACAGGCGGCGAGACCCAGTACTTC. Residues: CASSLTGGETQYF.

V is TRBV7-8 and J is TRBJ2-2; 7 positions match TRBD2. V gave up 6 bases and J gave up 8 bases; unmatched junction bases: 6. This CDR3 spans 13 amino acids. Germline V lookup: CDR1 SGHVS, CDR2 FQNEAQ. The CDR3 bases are TGTGCCAGCAGTCCAGGGCGGGAGGGGGAGCTGTTTTTT. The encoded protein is CASSPGREGELFF.

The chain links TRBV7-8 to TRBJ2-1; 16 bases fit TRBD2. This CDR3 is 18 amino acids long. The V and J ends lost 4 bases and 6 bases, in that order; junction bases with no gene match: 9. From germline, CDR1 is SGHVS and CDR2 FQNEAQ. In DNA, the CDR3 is TGTGCCAGCAGCTCCGGGACTAGCGGGAGGGATCGGGTCAATGAGCAGTTCTTC. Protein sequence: CASSSGTSGRDRVNEQFF.

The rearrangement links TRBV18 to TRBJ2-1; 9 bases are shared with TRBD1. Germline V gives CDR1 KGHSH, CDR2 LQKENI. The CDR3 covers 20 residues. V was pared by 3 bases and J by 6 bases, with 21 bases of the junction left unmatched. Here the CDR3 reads CASSPRQGDSLAIPGNEQFF. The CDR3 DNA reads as TGTGCCAGCTCACCTAGACAGGGGGATTCCCTAGCGATCCCGGGCAATGAGCAGTTCTTC.

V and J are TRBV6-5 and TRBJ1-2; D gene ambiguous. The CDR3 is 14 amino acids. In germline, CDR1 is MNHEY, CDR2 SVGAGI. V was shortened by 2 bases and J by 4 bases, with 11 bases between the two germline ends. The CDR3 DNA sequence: TGTGCCAGCAGTTACGGCGCACAGTCCTATGGCTACACCTTC. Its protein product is CASSYGAQSYGYTF.

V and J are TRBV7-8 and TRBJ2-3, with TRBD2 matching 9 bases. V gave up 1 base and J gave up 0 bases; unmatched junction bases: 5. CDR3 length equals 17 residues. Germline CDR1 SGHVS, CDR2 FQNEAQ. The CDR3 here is CASSLGLAGASTDTQYF. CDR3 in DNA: TGTGCCAGCAGCTTAGGTTTAGCGGGGGCTAGCACAGATACGCAGTATTTT.

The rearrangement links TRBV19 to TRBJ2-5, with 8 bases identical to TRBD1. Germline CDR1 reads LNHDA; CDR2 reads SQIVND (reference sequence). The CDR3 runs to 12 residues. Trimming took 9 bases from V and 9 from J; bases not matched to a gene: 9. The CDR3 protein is CASRDRSGAQYF. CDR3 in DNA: TGTGCCAGCCGGGACAGGTCTGGGGCCCAGTACTTC.

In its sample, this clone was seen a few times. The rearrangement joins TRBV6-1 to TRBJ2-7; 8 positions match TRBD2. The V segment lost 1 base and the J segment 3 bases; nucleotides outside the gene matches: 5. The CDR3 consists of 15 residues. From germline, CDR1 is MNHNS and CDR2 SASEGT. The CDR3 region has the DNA TGTGCCAGCAGTGAAGAAGGGACTAGGAGCTACGAGCAGTACTTC. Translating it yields CASSEEGTRSYEQYF.

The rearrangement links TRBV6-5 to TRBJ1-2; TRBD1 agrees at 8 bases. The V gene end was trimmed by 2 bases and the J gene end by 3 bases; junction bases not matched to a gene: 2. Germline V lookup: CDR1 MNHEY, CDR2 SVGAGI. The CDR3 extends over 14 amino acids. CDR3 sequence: CASSYGQGDYGYTF. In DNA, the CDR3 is TGTGCCAGCAGTTACGGACAGGGTGACTATGGCTACACCTTC.

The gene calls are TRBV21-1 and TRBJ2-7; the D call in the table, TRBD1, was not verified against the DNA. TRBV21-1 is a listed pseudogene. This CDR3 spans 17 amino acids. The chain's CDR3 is CASSKAYRDANSYEQYF. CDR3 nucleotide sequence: TGTGCCAGCAGCAAAGCTTACAGGGATGCAAACTCCTACGAGCAGTACTTC.

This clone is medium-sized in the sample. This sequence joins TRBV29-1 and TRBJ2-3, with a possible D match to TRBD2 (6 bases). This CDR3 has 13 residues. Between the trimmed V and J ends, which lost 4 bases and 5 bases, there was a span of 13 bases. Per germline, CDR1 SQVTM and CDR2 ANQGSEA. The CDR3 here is CSVGGDFQDTQYF. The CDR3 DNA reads TGCAGCGTTGGTGGGGACTTTCAAGATACGCAGTATTTT.